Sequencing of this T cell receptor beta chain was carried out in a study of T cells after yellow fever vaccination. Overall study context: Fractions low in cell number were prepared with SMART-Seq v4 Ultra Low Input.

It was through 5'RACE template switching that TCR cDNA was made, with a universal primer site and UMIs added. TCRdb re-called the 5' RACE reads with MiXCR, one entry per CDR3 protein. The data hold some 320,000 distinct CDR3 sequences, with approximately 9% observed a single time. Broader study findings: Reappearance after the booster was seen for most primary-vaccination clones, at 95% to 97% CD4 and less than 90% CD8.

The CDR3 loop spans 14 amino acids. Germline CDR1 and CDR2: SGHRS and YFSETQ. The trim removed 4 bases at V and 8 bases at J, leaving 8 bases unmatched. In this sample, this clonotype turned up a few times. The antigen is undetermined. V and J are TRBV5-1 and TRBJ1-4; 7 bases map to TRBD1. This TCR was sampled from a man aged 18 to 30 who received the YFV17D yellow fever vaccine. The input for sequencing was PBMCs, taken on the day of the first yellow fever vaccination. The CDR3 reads CASSRRQGQEKLFF. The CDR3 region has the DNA TGCGCCAGCAGCCGCAGACAGGGACAAGAAAAACTGTTTTTT. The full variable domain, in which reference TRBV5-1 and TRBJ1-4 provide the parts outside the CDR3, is KAGVTQTPRYLIKTRGQQVTLSCSPISGHRSVSWYQQTPGQGLQFLFEYFSETQRNKGNFPGRFSGRQFSNSRSEMNVSTLELGDSALYLCASSRRQGQEKLFFGSGTQLSVL.